This T cell receptor beta chain stems from a study of T cells in Graves' hyperthyroidism and ophthalmopathy. TCR beta CDR3 region amplification was performed from RNA transcripts. The TCR CDR3 was amplified in a first-round RT-PCR using the HTBI primer set. A single record per CDR3 protein comes from TCRdb applying MiXCR to the multiplex PCR reads. The sample shows nearly 600,000 distinct CDR3 sequences, approximately 14% of them seen only once. Extraction of PBMCs used 8.5 to 10 ml of fresh peripheral blood. Germline CDR1 and CDR2: LNHDA and SQIVND (reference sequence). This CDR3 spans 14 amino acids. Trimming took off 10 bases at V and 0 bases at J, with 14 bases between the two ends.

This receptor was taken from a woman aged 18-29 years with Graves' ophthalmopathy. This chain connects TRBV19 to TRBJ2-3; D unclear. Sequencing was performed on blood. The CDR3 nucleotides are TGTGCCACCACAGAAGGTCCGAGCACAGATACGCAGTATTTT. This sequence encodes CATTEGPSTDTQYF.